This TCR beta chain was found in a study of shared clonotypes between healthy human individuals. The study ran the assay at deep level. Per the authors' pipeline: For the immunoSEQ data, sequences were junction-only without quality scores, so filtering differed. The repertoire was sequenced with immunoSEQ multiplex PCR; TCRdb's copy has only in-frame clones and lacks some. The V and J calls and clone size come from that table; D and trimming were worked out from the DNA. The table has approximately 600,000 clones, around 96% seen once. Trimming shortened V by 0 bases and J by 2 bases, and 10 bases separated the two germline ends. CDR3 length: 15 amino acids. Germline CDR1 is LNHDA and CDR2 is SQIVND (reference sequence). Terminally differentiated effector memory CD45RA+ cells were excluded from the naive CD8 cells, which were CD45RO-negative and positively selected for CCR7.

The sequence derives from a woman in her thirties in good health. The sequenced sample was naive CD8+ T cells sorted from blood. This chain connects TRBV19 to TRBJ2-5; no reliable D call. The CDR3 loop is CASSIDLGVQETQYF. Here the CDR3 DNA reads TGTGCCAGTAGTATAGATCTTGGCGTACAAGAGACCCAGTACTTC. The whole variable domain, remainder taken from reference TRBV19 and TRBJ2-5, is DGGITQSPKYLFRKEGQNVTLSCEQNLNHDAMYWYRQDPGQGLRLIYYSQIVNDFQKGDIAEGYSVSREKKESFPLTVTSAQKNPTAFYLCASSIDLGVQETQYFGPGTRLLVL.